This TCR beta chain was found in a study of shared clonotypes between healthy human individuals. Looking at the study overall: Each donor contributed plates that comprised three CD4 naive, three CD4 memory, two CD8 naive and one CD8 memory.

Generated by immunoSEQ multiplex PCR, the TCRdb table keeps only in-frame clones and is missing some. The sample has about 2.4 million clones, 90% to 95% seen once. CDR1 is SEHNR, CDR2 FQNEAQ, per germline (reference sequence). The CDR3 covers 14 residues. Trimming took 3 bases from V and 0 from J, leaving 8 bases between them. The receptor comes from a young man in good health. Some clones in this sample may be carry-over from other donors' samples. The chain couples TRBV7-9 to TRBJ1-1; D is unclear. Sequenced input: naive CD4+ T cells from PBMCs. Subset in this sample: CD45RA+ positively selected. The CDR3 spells CASSLTLMNTEAFF. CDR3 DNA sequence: TGTGCCAGCAGCTTGACCCTTATGAACACTGAAGCTTTCTTT.